These 14 T cell receptor beta chains were sequenced from one sample in a study of tumor and adjacent non-tumor tissue in lung cancer. RNA was extracted from bulk tissue without any cell sorting. Distant lung tissue was collected more than 3 cm away from the tumor edge. TCRbeta libraries were built with three rounds of nested PCR, modified from ARM-PCR. TCRdb re-called the multiplex PCR reads through MiXCR, storing one row per CDR3 protein. The table records under 85,000 distinct CDR3 sequences, approximately 82% of them present only once. Sequencing was performed on distant non-tumor lung tissue. The receptors stem from a man aged 65 to 79 with non-small cell lung cancer.

Regarding this clonotype: The junction departs from the called germline gene at one end, perhaps through a read error. V and J are TRBV5-1 and TRBJ2-3, with D unclear. CDR1 is SGHRS, CDR2 YFSETQ, per germline. This CDR3 has 12 amino acids. The chain's CDR3 is CAGSPRTNTQYF. In DNA form, the CDR3 reads TGCGCCGGCAGCCCCCGCACAAATACGCAGTATTTT. The complete variable domain, with remaining parts taken from reference TRBV5-1 and TRBJ2-3, reads KAGVTQTPRYLIKTRGQQVTLSCSPISGHRSVSWYQQTPGQGLQFLFEYFSETQRNKGNFPGRFSGRQFSNSRSEMNVSTLELGDSALYLCAGSPRTNTQYFGPGTRLTVL.

This rearrangement joins TRBV6-1 to TRBJ2-3; 8 nucleotides match TRBD1. This CDR3 is 16 amino acids long. Germline V lookup: CDR1 MNHNS, CDR2 SASEGT. V lost 3 bases to trimming and J lost 2 bases; unmatched junction nucleotides: 7. For the CDR3, the DNA is TGTGCCAGCAGTGACCGTCCGGGACAGGACACAGATACGCAGTATTTT. Translated, it gives CASSDRPGQDTDTQYF.

This clonotype was picked up a small number of times. A read error may produce the germline difference seen at one junction end. This chain uses TRBV11-2 with TRBJ2-1; unclear D gene. This CDR3 contains 14 residues. Germline CDR1 reads SGHAT; CDR2 reads FQNNGV. The CDR3 protein is CASSLQETYNEQFF. For the CDR3, the DNA is TGTGCCAGCAGCTTACAGGAGACCTACAATGAGCAATTCTTC.

A remark on this clonotype: An end of the junction differs from the germline gene, which may be a read error. The V gene is TRBV6-2 or TRBV6-3, the J gene TRBJ2-6; 8 bases are a match to TRBD1. Germline CDR1 is MNHEY and CDR2 is SVGEGT. This CDR3 contains 18 residues. CDR3: CASSIYRDRGSGTNVLTF. Written as DNA, the CDR3 is TGTGCCAGCAGTATCTACCGAGACAGGGGTTCTGGGACCAACGTCCTGACTTTC.

To note about this clonotype: The junction does not match germline at one end; this may be a read error. V and J are TRBV6-1 and TRBJ2-7; 8 bases agree with TRBD1. Germline CDR1 reads MNHNS; CDR2 reads SASEGT. The CDR3 totals 13 residues. CDR3 nucleotide sequence: TGCGCCGGCATAGGGACAGGTCTGTACGAGCAGTACTTC. Encoded protein: CAGIGTGLYEQYF.

In this sample, this clonotype turned up once. The V gene is TRBV6-4, the J gene TRBJ2-1; D call uncertain. The CDR3 runs to 14 residues. CDR1 and CDR2 from the germline V gene are MRHNA and SNTAGT. The CDR3, as DNA: TGTGCAAGCCTGGTCTCTAGGTCCTACAATGAGCAGTTCTTC. Protein: CASLVSRSYNEQFF.

Concerning this clonotype: At one of its ends the junction is not consistent with the germline gene, which may arise from a read error. J is TRBJ2-5 and V is TRBV29-1; 14 bases line up with TRBD2. Germline-derived CDR1 and CDR2 are SQVTM and ANQGSEA. The CDR3 totals 18 residues. As DNA, the CDR3 is TGCAGTGTTGATTTCTATTGGACTAGCGGGGGGAATCAAGAGACCCAGTACTTC. As protein: CSVDFYWTSGGNQETQYF.

Turning to this clonotype: At one boundary the junction diverges from the germline segment, which might be a read error. The chain uses TRBV6-1 and TRBJ1-2; 8 bases agree with TRBD1. The CDR3 loop spans 13 amino acids. Germline CDR1 MNHNS, CDR2 SASEGT. The CDR3, as DNA: TGTGCCAGCAGTGGAAGGACAGGGAATGGCTACACATTC. It codes for CASSGRTGNGYTF.

This clonotype was recorded at least ten times. V is TRBV28 and J is TRBJ2-5; 11 nucleotides agree with TRBD2. The CDR3 spans 18 residues. J lost 4 bases, V lost 2 bases, and 12 bases had no gene match. CDR1 and CDR2 (germline): MDHEN, SYDVKM. The CDR3 DNA follows: TGTGCCAGCAGTTTAAGACTAGCGGGAATGATAGGGCGAGAGACCCAGTACTTC. This translates into CASSLRLAGMIGRETQYF. Supplemented by reference TRBV28 and TRBJ2-5, the full variable domain reads DVKVTQSSRYLVKRTGEKVFLECVQDMDHENMFWYRQDPGLGLRLIYFSYDVKMKEKGDIPEGYSVSREKKERFSLILESASTNQTSMYLCASSLRLAGMIGRETQYFGPGTRLLVL.

This clonotype is a singleton in its sample. This could be a read error, since a much larger clone is one nucleotide away. Likely a read error: the CDR3 ends without its conserved phenylalanine or tryptophan. The V gene is TRBV25-1, the J gene TRBJ1-6; 8 positions match TRBD1. Germline V CDR1 and CDR2: MGHDK, SYGVNS. This CDR3 comprises 13 residues. The trim removed 5 bases at V and 13 bases at J, leaving 7 bases unmatched. This chain's CDR3 is CASSLTGDGPLHS. As DNA, the CDR3 is TGTGCCAGCAGTCTGACAGGGGACGGGCCCCTCCACTCT.

As concerns this clonotype: At one of its ends the junction is not consistent with the germline gene, which may arise from a read error. The chain recombines TRBV12-3 or TRBV12-4 with TRBJ2-1, with D possibly being TRBD1 or TRBD2 (5 bases each). This CDR3 has 14 residues. The CDR3 sequence is CASNLGETGDEQSF. CDR3 in DNA: TGTGCCAGCAATTTGGGGGAGACCGGGGATGAGCAGTCCTTC.

In the case of this clonotype: Relative to the germline gene, one junction end is altered; a read error may explain this. The CDR3 here is CASSMKLGLNQHQHF. The CDR3 coding sequence is TGTGCCAGTAGCATGAAGCTGGGTCTTAATCAGCACCAGCATTTT. The rearrangement uses TRBV19 and TRBJ1-5; D gene unclear. The CDR3 spans 15 residues. Per germline, CDR1 LNHDA and CDR2 SQIVND (reference sequence).

Worth noting for this clonotype: Being one base from a much bigger clone, this may be a read error. This chain joins TRBV30 and TRBJ2-2; D remains ambiguous. Germline CDR1 GTSNPN, CDR2 SVGIG (reference sequence). This CDR3 region has 12 residues. For the CDR3, the DNA is TGTGTCTGGAGTGAGATCTCCGGGGAGCTGTTTTTT. Its translation: CVWSEISGELFF.

Details on this clonotype: The junction does not match germline at one end; this may be a read error. This rearrangement joins TRBV6-5 to TRBJ1-5; 8 bases agree with TRBD1. The CDR3 contains 15 residues. The germline gives CDR1 MNHEY, CDR2 SVGAGI. The chain's CDR3 is CASSPRDRLNKPQHF. The DNA of the CDR3 is TGTGCCAGCAGCCCTAGGGACAGGCTCAATAAGCCCCAGCATTTT.